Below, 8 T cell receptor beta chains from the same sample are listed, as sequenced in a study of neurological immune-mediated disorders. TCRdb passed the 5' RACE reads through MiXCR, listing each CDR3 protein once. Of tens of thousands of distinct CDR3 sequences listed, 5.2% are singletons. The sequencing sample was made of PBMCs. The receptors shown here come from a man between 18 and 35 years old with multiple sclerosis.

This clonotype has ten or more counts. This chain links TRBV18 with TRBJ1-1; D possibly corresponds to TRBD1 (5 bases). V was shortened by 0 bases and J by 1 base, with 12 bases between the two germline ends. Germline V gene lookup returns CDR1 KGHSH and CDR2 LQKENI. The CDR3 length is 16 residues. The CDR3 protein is CASSPPGRGRNTEAFF. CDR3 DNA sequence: TGTGCCAGCTCACCACCGGGTAGGGGAAGGAACACTGAAGCTTTCTTT.

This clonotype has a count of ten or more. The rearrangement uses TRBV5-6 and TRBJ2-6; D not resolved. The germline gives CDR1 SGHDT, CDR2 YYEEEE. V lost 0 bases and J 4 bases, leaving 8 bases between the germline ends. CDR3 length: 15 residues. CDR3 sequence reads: CASSLDGFGANVLTF. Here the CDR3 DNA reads TGTGCCAGCAGCTTGGACGGGTTCGGGGCCAACGTCCTGACTTTC.

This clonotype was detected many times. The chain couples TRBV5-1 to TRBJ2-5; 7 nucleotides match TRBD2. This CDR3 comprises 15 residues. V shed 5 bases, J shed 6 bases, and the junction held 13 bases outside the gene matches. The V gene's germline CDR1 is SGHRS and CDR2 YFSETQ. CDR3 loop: CASSELGETSQTQYF. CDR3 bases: TGCGCCAGCAGTGAATTGGGAGAGACTAGCCAGACCCAGTACTTC.

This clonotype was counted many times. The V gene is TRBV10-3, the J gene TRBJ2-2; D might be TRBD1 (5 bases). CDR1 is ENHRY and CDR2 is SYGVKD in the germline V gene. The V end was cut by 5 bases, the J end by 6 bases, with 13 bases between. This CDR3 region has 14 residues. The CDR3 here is CAISIRQGSGELFF. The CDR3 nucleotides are TGTGCCATCAGTATTCGTCAGGGTTCCGGGGAGCTGTTTTTT.

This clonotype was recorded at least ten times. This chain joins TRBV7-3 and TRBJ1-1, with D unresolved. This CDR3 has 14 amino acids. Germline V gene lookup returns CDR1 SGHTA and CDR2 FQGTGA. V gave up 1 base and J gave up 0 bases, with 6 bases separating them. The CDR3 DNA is TGTGCCAGCAGCTTAAGAGCCTTGAACACTGAAGCTTTCTTT. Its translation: CASSLRALNTEAFF.

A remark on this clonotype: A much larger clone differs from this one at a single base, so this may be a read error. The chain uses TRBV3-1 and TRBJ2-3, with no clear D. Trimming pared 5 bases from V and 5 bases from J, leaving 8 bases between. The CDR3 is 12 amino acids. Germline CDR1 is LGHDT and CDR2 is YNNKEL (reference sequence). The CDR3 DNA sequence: TGTGCCAGCAGCAAATCGAGAGATACGCAGTATTTT. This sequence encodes CASSKSRDTQYF.

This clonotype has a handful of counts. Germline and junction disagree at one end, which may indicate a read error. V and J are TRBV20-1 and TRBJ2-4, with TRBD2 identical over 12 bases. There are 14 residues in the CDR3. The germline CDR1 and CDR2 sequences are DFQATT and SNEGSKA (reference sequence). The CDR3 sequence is CSAVTSGGKKIQYF. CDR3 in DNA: TGCAGTGCTGTGACTAGCGGGGGAAAAAAAATTCAGTACTTC.

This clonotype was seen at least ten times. DNA for the CDR3: TGCAGTGCTAGGGGAGATTCAGATACGCAGTATTTT. It translates to CSARGDSDTQYF. The chain recombines TRBV20-1 with TRBJ2-3, with D perhaps TRBD2 (5 bases). Trimming took off 3 bases at V and 4 bases at J, with 8 bases between the two ends. There are 12 residues in the CDR3. From germline, CDR1 is DFQATT and CDR2 SNEGSKA (reference sequence).